The rows below give T cell receptor beta chains drawn from one sample of a study of T-cell reconstitution after alpha-beta-depleted transplantation in children. TCRdb reprocessed the PCR reads with MiXCR, giving one entry per CDR3 protein. The table has about 980,000 distinct CDR3 sequences, less than 30% seen once. Sequences were derived from PBMCs, mostly from graft donor cells, sampled 360 days after TCRalphabeta/CD19-depleted stem cell transplant. The receptors come from a boy in the first two years of life who had a stem cell transplant for SCID, so the T cells may come from the graft donor. The CDR3 runs from the conserved cysteine through the conserved F or W. The order of the fields is D gene, V gene, clone size, J gene, CDR3 protein, CDR3 DNA. A D gene is named only where the DNA matches it firmly. Size values are once, few and many counts, or a class for expanded clones, and some rows have none.

NA,TRBV3-1,NA,TRBJ2-1,CASSPDMVRREQFF,TGTGCCAGCAGCCCAGACATGGTGAGACGGGAGCAGTTCTTC
NA,TRBV29-1,NA,TRBJ1-5,CSVAGTGPNQPQHF,TGCAGCGTTGCGGGCACAGGCCCAAATCAGCCCCAGCATTTT
NA,TRBV9,many,TRBJ2-6,CASSVVGSGANVLTF,TGTGCCAGCAGCGTAGTGGGGTCTGGGGCCAACGTCCTGACTTTC
NA,TRBV3-1,NA,TRBJ2-7,CASSQDTANLYEQYF,TGTGCCAGCAGCCAAGACACGGCCAACCTATACGAGCAGTACTTC
TRBD1,TRBV29-1,few,TRBJ1-2,CSVEDPNRGPFYGYTF,TGCAGCGTTGAAGACCCCAACAGGGGACCCTTCTATGGCTACACCTTC
TRBD1,TRBV28,NA,TRBJ1-1,CASSLGQGRTTEAFF,TGTGCCAGCAGTCTCGGACAGGGGAGAACCACTGAAGCTTTCTTT
NA,TRBV20-1,NA,TRBJ2-4,CSASVGTHRGIQYF,TGCAGTGCTAGTGTGGGGACGCACAGAGGCATTCAGTACTTC
TRBD1,TRBV12-3/TRBV12-4,NA,TRBJ2-1,CASSRGQGAYNEQFF,TGTGCCAGCAGCAGAGGACAGGGCGCCTACAATGAGCAGTTCTTC
NA,TRBV9,few,TRBJ1-3,CASSVAENTIYF,TGTGCCAGCAGCGTGGCGGAAAACACCATATATTTT
NA,TRBV7-6,NA,TRBJ1-1,CASSSQPGQNTEAFF,TGTGCCAGCAGCTCCCAACCGGGACAGAACACTGAAGCTTTCTTT
NA,TRBV29-1,few,TRBJ1-1,CSVGSGGRNTEAFF,TGCAGCGTTGGTTCCGGGGGCCGGAACACTGAAGCTTTCTTT
NA,TRBV9,once,TRBJ2-6,CASSVTDQGAAGANVLTF,TGTGCCAGCAGCGTAACAGATCAGGGTGCGGCTGGGGCCAACGTCCTGACTTTC
TRBD1,TRBV28,few,TRBJ2-1,CRGQYNEQFF,TGCAGGGGGCAATACAATGAGCAGTTCTTC
TRBD1,TRBV13,NA,TRBJ2-6,CTCSLKQGASSGANVLTF,TGTACCTGCAGCTTAAAACAGGGGGCATCATCAGGGGCCAACGTCCTGACTTTC
NA,TRBV20-1,NA,TRBJ2-2,CSALGGSTGELFF,TGCAGTGCCCTCGGAGGAAGCACCGGGGAGCTGTTTTTT
NA,TRBV20-1,NA,TRBJ2-3,CSAVTNYRRADTQYF,TGCAGTGCCGTCACGAACTACCGGCGGGCAGATACGCAGTATTTT
NA,TRBV27,few,TRBJ2-2,CASSWGGEGTGELFF,TGTGCCAGCAGTTGGGGCGGAGAGGGCACCGGGGAGCTGTTTTTT
NA,TRBV20-1,few,TRBJ2-5,CSAPDSLQETQYF,TGCAGTGCTCCAGACAGTCTCCAAGAGACCCAGTACTTC
NA,TRBV12-3/TRBV12-4,NA,TRBJ1-1,CASSFYLDTEAFF,TGTGCCAGCAGCTTCTATCTGGACACTGAAGCTTTCTTT
NA,TRBV12-3/TRBV12-4,NA,TRBJ2-3,CASSPTGTLFLKNTDTQYF,TGTGCCAGCAGTCCCACCGGGACTCTCTTTTTAAAGAACACAGATACGCAGTATTTT
NA,TRBV5-1,NA,TRBJ1-1,CASSWAGAPAEAFF,TGCGCCAGCAGCTGGGCCGGGGCCCCCGCTGAAGCTTTCTTT
NA,TRBV7-2,few,TRBJ1-1,CASSLRQDNTEAFF,TGTGCCAGCAGCTTAAGACAGGATAACACTGAAGCTTTCTTT